Detailed here is one TCR beta chain. Its antigen specificity is not known. There are no base qualities to consult, and no much larger clone falls within one base. Libraries were constructed by 5' RACE. Sequencing relied on an Illumina HiSeq 2000. A universal primer binding site was introduced by template switching, and a unique molecular identifier was present in the final cDNA, enabling accurate counting of TCR cDNA molecules. Specific primers in the conserved constant-segment region were used to synthesize first-strand cDNA for TCR alpha and beta chains. To control for contamination, every cDNA library was double barcoded, receiving both a SMART-Mk sample barcode and Illumina barcodes. TruSeq adapter sequences along with Illumina sample barcodes were introduced in two successive PCR steps. Sequencing of the TCR alpha and beta cDNA libraries was done on the Illumina HiSeq platform using custom primers. The study's own analysis went as follows. MiGEC processed the raw reads to extract unique molecular identifiers, while MiXCR was used to determine the CDR3 positions. Recombination models were inferred per individual with the repgenHMM and IGoR tools using an EM algorithm. Shared clonotypes were analyzed with the tcR package in R, and sharing was normalized by the product of cloneset sizes. To study raw recombination without the effects of thymic and clonal selection, out-of-frame nonproductive sequences were analyzed. TCRdb redid the processing of the public reads, applying fastp at Q25 and MiXCR, and retained in-frame beta chains. Each CDR3 protein gets just one entry, which takes the most common genes and DNA from the rows behind it. What appears here as the V and J calls and clone size reflects TCRdb's work, not the paper's. This sample has 600,000 to 700,000 distinct CDR3 sequences in its table, and roughly 20% of those were observed once. The ten top clones hold roughly 4.3% of the sample.

This sample is part of a study of identical twins (dated by TCRdb to the mid-2010s). Regarding the study in general: To test whether fetal clonotypes persist, this study deep-sequenced TCR alpha and beta repertoires from monozygotic twins, from unrelated adults of various ages, and from cord blood. To rule out contamination, the twin experiments were replicated at different times with different library preparation protocols.

According to the germline V gene, CDR1 reads ENHRY and CDR2 reads SYGVKD. V has 7 bases trimmed and J has 2 bases trimmed; junction bases matching no gene number 3. The CDR3 runs 13 amino acids, cysteine and phenylalanine included. The read is trimmed to its CDR3 DNA, 39 bases read in frame from base 1. Overall study outcomes, separate from this receptor: Because the same donors could not be followed over many years, the conclusions depended on cross-sectional statistical analysis. Excess twin sharing in beta out-of-frame sequences was weaker because fewer shared sequences lowered the signal-to-noise ratio. Compared with coincidental sharing between unrelated individuals, an excess of low generation-probability sequences was observed among out-of-frame TCR alpha sequences shared between twins. Recombination models systematically underestimated out-of-frame TCR alpha sharing in monozygotic twins but agreed with sharing between unrelated individuals. Zero-insertion analyses could be partly confounded by invariant T cells such as MAIT and iNKT, though diverse VJ usage argued against such confounding for most clonotypes. Abundant cord blood beta clonotypes had fewer insertions, young adult naive repertoires showed a similar but weaker trend, and memory repertoires showed no such trend.

Only healthy Caucasian donors were included. The twin cohort consisted of three pairs of female monozygotic twins, all aged roughly 18 to 30 years. Peripheral blood mononuclear cells were the source from which RNA for the TCR libraries was isolated. These sequences were also reported in another study, on T cells expressing NK-cell markers. As the second paper documents: Under ten donors provided sorted CD3+CD56+NKG2C+, CD3+CD56+NKG2C- and CD3+CD56-NKG2C+ T-cell subsets, whose TCR beta-chain repertoires were profiled. Among the eight sequenced donors, only one was HCMV-seronegative, while the other seven were HCMV-seropositive. In several experiments an anti-gammadeltaTCR antibody was added to restrict sorting to alphabetaTCR-expressing T cells. For several donors, the dominant CD3+CD56+NKG2C+ clonotypes were among the top 10 CD8+ clonotypes and accounted for about 1.0-7.5% of CD8+ T cells. Those dominant clonotypes were again the most abundant among CD3+CD56-NKG2C+ cells in several donors, at about 25-60.1%. Whether the expanded NKG2C-expressing T cell clones were specific for HCMV antigens remained unclear. The eight sequenced donors were randomly selected healthy volunteers, three men and five women. HCMV-specific IgG was detected in serum with a commercial ELISA kit to determine HCMV serostatus. For 5 or 6 donors, unsorted PBMC were also used to sequence bulk peripheral blood T-cell repertoires. MIGEC was used to demultiplex reads and group reads by UMI, and MiTCR was used to assemble and quantify clonotypes. To remove erroneous sequences, TCR cDNA sequences were retained only when supported by two or more reads. The tcR package was used for downstream repertoire analysis, and clonotypes were matched across fractions by CDR3 nucleotide sequence plus V segment. VDJmatch was used to annotate antigen specificity against VDJdb, with one amino acid substitution in CDR3 allowed.

This receptor was identified in a woman in her late teens or twenties in good health. The sequence joins TRBV10-3 to TRBJ2-7, and 9 junction bases match TRBD1. Source material: PBMCs. The DNA reads as follows: TGTGCCATCAAGGGGACAGGGCCCTACGAGCAGTACTTC. This encodes CAIKGTGPYEQYF.